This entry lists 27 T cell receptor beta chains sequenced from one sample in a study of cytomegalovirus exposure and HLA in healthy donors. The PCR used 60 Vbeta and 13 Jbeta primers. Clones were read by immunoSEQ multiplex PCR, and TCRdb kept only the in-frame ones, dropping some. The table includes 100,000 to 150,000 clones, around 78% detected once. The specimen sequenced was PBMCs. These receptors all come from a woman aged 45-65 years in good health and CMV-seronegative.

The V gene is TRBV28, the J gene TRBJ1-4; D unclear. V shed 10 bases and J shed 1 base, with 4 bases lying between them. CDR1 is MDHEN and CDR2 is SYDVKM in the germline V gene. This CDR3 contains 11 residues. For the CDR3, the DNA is TGTGCCATACAAACTAATGAAAAACTGTTTTTT. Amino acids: CAIQTNEKLFF.

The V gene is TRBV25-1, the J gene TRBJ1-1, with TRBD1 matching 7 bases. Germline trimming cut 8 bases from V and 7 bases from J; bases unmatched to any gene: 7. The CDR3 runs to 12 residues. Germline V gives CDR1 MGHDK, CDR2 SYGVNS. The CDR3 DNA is TGTGCCAGCGGGGACAGACTGAGTGAAGCTTTCTTT. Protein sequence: CASGDRLSEAFF.

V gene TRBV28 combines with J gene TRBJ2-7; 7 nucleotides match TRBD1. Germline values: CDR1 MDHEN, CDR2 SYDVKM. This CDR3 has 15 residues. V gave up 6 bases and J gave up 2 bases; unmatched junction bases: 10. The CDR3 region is CASSNQGVGAYEQYF. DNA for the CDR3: TGTGCCAGCAGCAACCAGGGGGTTGGGGCCTACGAGCAGTACTTC.

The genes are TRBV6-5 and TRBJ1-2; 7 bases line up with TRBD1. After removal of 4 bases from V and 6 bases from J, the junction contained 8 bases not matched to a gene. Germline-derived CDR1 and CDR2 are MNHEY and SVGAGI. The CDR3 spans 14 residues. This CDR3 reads CASSSLTGFDGYTF. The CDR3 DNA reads TGTGCCAGCAGTTCTTTGACAGGGTTCGATGGCTACACCTTC.

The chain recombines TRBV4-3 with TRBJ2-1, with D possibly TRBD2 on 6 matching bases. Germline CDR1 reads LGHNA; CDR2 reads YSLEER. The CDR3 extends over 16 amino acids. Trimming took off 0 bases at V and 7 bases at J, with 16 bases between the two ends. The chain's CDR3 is CASSQDLLLAWNEQFF. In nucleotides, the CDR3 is TGCGCCAGCAGCCAAGATCTGTTACTAGCTTGGAATGAGCAGTTCTTC.

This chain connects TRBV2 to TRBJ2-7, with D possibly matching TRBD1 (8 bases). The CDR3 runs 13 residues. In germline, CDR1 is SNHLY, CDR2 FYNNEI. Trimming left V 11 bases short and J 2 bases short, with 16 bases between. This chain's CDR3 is CAGGDRITYEQYF. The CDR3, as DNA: TGTGCCGGGGGGGACAGGATAACCTACGAGCAGTACTTC. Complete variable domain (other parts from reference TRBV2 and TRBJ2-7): EPEVTQTPSHQVTQMGQEVILRCVPISNHLYFYWYRQILGQKVEFLVSFYNNEISEKSEIFDDQFSVERPDGSNFTLKIRSTKLEDSAMYFCAGGDRITYEQYFGPGTRLTVT.

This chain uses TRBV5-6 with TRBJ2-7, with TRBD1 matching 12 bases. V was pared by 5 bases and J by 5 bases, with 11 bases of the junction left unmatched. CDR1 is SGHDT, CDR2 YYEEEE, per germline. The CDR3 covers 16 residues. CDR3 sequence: CASSSVGTGGMNEQYV. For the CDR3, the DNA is TGTGCCAGCAGTTCAGTCGGGACAGGGGGCATGAACGAGCAGTACGTC.

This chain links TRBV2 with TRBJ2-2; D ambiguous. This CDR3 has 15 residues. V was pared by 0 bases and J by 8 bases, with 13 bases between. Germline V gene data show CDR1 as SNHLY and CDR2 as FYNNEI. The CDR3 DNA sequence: TGTGCCAGCAGTGAAGCCTTGGTCCCCACTGGGGAGCTGTTTTTT. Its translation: CASSEALVPTGELFF.

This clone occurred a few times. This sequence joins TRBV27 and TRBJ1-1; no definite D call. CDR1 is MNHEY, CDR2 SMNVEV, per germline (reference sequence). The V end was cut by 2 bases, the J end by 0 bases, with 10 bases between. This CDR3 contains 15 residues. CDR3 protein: CASSLGPAVNTEAFF. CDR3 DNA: TGTGCCAGCAGTTTAGGTCCCGCAGTGAACACTGAAGCTTTCTTT.

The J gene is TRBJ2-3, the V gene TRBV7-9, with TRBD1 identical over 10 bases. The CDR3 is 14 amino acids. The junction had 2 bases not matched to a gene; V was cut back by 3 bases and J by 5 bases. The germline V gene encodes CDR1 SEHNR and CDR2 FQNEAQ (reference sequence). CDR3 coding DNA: TGTGCCAGCAGCTTTGGGACAGGGGTAGATACGCAGTATTTT. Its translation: CASSFGTGVDTQYF. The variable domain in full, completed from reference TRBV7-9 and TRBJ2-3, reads DTGVSQNPRHKITKRGQNVTFRCDPISEHNRLYWYRQTLGQGPEFLTYFQNEAQLEKSRLLSDRFSAERPKGSFSTLEIQRTEQGDSAMYLCASSFGTGVDTQYFGPGTRLTVL.

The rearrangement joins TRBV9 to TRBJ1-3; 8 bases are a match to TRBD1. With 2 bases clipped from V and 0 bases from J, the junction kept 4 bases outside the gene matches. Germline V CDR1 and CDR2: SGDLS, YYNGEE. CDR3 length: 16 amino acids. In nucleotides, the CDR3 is TGTGCCAGCAGCGTGACAGGGGCTAACTCTGGAAACACCATATATTTT. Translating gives CASSVTGANSGNTIYF.

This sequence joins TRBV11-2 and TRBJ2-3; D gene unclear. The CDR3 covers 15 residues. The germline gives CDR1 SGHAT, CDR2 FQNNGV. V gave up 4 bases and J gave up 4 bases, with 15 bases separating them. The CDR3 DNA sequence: TGTGCCAGCAGCTCCCCCCCTCCACGGGCAGATACGCAGTATTTT. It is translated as CASSSPPPRADTQYF.

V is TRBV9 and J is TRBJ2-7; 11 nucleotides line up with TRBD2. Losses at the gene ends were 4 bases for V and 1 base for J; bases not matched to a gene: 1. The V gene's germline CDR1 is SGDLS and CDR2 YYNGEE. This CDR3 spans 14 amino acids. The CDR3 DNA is TGTGCCAGCAGCACTAGCGGGGGATCCTACGAGCAGTACTTC. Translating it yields CASSTSGGSYEQYF. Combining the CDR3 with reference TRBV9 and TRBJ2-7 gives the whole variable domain DSGVTQTPKHLITATGQRVTLRCSPRSGDLSVYWYQQSLDQGLQFLIQYYNGEERAKGNILERFSAQQFPDLHSELNLSSLELGDSALYFCASSTSGGSYEQYFGPGTRLTVT.

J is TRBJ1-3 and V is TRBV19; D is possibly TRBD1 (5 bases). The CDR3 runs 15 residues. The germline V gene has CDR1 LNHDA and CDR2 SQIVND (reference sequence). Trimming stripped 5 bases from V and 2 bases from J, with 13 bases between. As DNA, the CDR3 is TGTGCCAGTAGTGTACAGGTCCCGCCTGGAAACACCATATATTTT. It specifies CASSVQVPPGNTIYF.

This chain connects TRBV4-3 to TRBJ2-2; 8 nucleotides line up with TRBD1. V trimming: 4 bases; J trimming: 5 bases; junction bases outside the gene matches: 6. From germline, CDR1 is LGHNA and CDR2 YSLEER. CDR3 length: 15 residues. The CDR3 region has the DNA TGCGCCAGCAGCCCCAGGGGGCTGGGGACCGGGGAGCTGTTTTTT. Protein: CASSPRGLGTGELFF.

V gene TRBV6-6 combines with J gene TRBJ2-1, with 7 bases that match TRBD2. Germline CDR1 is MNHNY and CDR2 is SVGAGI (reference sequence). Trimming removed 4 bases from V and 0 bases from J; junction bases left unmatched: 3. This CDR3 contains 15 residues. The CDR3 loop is CASSWGRASYNEQFF. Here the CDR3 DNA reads TGTGCCAGCAGTTGGGGGAGGGCCTCCTACAATGAGCAGTTCTTC.

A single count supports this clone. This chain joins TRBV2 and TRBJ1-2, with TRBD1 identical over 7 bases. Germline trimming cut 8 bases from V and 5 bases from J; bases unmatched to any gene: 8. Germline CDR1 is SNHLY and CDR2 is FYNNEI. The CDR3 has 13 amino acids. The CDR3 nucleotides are TGTGCCAGCCTCCGGGACAGAGTTTATGGCTACACCTTC. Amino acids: CASLRDRVYGYTF.

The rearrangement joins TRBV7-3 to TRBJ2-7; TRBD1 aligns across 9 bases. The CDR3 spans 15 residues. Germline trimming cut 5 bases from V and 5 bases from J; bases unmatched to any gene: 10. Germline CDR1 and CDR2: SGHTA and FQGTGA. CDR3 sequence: CASSPTGTGTHEQYF. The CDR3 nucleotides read TGTGCCAGCAGCCCAACCGGGACAGGGACCCACGAGCAGTACTTC.

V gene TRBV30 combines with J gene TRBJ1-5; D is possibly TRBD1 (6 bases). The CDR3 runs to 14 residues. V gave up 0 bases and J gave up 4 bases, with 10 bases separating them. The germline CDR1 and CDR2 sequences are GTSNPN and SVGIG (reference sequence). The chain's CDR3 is CAWSVGGGNQPQHF. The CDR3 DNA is TGTGCCTGGAGTGTAGGGGGTGGAAATCAGCCCCAGCATTTT.

CDR3 residues: CATKGDSKSTYEQYV. CDR3 bases: TGTGCCACCAAAGGGGACAGCAAGAGCACCTACGAGCAGTACGTC. The chain carries TRBV19 and TRBJ2-7; 7 nucleotides line up with TRBD1. Germline CDR1 LNHDA, CDR2 SQIVND (reference sequence). V was clipped by 10 bases and J by 2 bases; unmatched bases: 14. The CDR3 spans 15 residues.

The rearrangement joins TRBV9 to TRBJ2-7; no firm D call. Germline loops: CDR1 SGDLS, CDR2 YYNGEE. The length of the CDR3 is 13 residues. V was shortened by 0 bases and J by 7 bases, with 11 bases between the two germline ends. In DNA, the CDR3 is TGTGCCAGCAGCGTAGCTGACGCGCGGGAGCAGTACTTC. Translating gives CASSVADAREQYF.

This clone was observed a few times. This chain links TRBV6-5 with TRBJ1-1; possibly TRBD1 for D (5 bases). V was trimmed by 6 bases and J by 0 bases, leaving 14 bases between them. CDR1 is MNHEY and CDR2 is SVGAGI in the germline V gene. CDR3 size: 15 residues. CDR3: CASSHKQVVNTEAFF. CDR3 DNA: TGTGCCAGCAGCCACAAACAGGTTGTGAACACTGAAGCTTTCTTT.

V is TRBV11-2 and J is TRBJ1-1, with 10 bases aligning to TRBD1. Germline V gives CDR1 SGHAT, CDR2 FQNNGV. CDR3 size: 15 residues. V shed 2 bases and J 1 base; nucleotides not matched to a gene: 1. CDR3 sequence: CASSLRDRGNTEAFF. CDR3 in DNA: TGTGCCAGCAGCTTAAGGGACAGGGGGAACACTGAAGCTTTCTTT. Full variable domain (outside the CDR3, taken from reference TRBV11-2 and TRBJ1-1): EAGVAQSPRYKIIEKRQSVAFWCNPISGHATLYWYQQILGQGPKLLIQFQNNGVVDDSQLPKDRFSAERLKGVDSTLKIQPAKLEDSAVYLCASSLRDRGNTEAFFGQGTRLTVV.

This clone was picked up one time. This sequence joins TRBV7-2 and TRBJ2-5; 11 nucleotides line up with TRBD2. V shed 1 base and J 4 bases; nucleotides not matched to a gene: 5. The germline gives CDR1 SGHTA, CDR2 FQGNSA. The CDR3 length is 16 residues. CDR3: CASSLVTSGSRETQYF. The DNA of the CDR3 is TGTGCCAGCAGCTTAGTTACTAGCGGGAGTCGAGAGACCCAGTACTTC.

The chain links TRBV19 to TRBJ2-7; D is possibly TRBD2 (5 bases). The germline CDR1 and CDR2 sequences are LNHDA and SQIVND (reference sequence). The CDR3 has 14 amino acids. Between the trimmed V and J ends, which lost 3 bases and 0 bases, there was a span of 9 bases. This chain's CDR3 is CASSMIGNSYEQYF. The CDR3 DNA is TGTGCCAGTAGTATGATCGGGAACTCCTACGAGCAGTACTTC.

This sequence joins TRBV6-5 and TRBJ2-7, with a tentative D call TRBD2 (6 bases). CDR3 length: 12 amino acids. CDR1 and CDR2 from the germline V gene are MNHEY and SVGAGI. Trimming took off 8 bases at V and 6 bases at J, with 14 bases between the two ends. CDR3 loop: CASGGDPREQYF. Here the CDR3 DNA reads TGTGCCAGCGGAGGGGATCCGCGCGAGCAGTACTTC.

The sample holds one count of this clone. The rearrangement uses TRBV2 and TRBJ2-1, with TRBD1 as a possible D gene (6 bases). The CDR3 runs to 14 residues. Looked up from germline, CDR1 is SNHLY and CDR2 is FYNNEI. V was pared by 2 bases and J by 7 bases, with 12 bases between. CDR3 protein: CASSETRGWNEQFF. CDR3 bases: TGTGCCAGCAGTGAAACCAGGGGATGGAATGAGCAGTTCTTC.